One and the same sample provided the 9 T cell receptor beta chains below, sequenced in a study of T-cell reconstitution after alpha-beta-depleted transplantation in children. TCRbeta library preparation incorporated unique molecular identifiers. TCRdb independently ran MiXCR on the PCR reads; one entry per CDR3 protein. The sample has under 450,000 distinct CDR3 sequences, roughly 16% seen once. The starting material was PBMCs, mostly from graft donor cells, obtained 360 days after TCRalphabeta/CD19-depleted stem cell transplant. The origin of the receptors is a boy under two years old who had a stem cell transplant for Wiskott-Aldrich syndrome, so the T cells may come from the graft donor.

This clonotype was counted a few times. J is TRBJ2-7 and V is TRBV18; 9 positions match TRBD2. This CDR3 has 13 amino acids. Looked up from germline, CDR1 is KGHSH and CDR2 is LQKENI. V shed 5 bases and J 6 bases; nucleotides not matched to a gene: 5. Here the CDR3 reads CASSAGGPSEQYF. The CDR3 region has the DNA TGTGCCAGCTCAGCGGGAGGGCCCTCCGAGCAGTACTTC.

This chain links TRBV24-1 with TRBJ2-1; perhaps D is TRBD1 or TRBD2 (6 bases each). Germline lookup yields CDR1 KGHDR and CDR2 SFDVKD. This CDR3 contains 17 residues. V was trimmed by 6 bases and J by 3 bases, leaving 20 bases between them. This CDR3 reads CATSKSEGGYLYNEQFF. The CDR3 coding sequence is TGTGCCACCAGTAAGTCAGAGGGGGGCTACCTCTACAATGAGCAGTTCTTC.

A few counts support this clonotype. V gene TRBV14 combines with J gene TRBJ2-6, with D perhaps TRBD2 (8 bases). Trimming left V 1 base short and J 0 bases short, with 31 bases between. Germline assignment: CDR1 SGHDN and CDR2 FVKESK. This CDR3 has 24 residues. The CDR3 region has the DNA TGTGCCAGCAGCCAAGTCGCTCGGGGGGGGAGGACAGGCGGCTCCTTCTCTGGGGCCAACGTCCTGACTTTC. This codes for CASSQVARGGRTGGSFSGANVLTF.

In this sample, this clonotype turned up a few times. The chain carries TRBV29-1 and TRBJ2-2; D gene unclear. CDR3 size: 11 residues. The germline gives CDR1 SQVTM, CDR2 ANQGSEA. The CDR3 is CTVYHTGELFF. DNA for the CDR3: TGCACCGTCTACCACACCGGGGAGCTGTTTTTT.

The V gene is TRBV13, the J gene TRBJ2-2; possibly TRBD2 for D (5 bases). CDR1 is PRHDT and CDR2 is FYEKMQ in the germline V gene (reference sequence). Trimming took off 8 bases at V and 7 bases at J, with 11 bases between the two ends. CDR3 length equals 12 residues. This CDR3 is CASDEGNGELFF. The CDR3 DNA sequence: TGTGCCAGCGACGAGGGAAACGGGGAGCTGTTTTTT.

This clonotype was picked up a small number of times. The chain has TRBV18 and TRBJ2-5; D is unresolved. The V end lost 2 bases, the J end lost 9 bases, and 19 bases lay between the germline ends. Per the germline V gene, CDR1 is KGHSH and CDR2 is LQKENI. CDR3 length equals 15 residues. CDR3 nucleotides: TGTGCCAGCTCACCAACCTTCCGTGACAAGATGGCCCAGTACTTC. Amino acids: CASSPTFRDKMAQYF.

The chain links TRBV6-5 to TRBJ1-2; D gene ambiguous. The germline gives CDR1 MNHEY, CDR2 SVGAGI. The ends were cut back, 6 bases at V and 4 bases at J, with 9 bases in the middle. The CDR3 runs 12 residues. The CDR3 protein is CASSLWGYGYTF. The CDR3 DNA is TGTGCCAGCAGCCTGTGGGGCTATGGCTACACCTTC.

This clonotype was seen more than once but under ten times. J is TRBJ1-5 and V is TRBV27; TRBD1 matches at 7 bases. With V trimmed by 4 bases and J by 0 bases, 12 bases remained unmatched. Per germline, CDR1 MNHEY and CDR2 SMNVEV (reference sequence). There are 18 residues in the CDR3. CDR3 sequence (DNA): TGTGCCAGCAGTTCCCTTAGGTCAGGGGGGCATAGCAATCAGCCCCAGCATTTT. Translation gives CASSSLRSGGHSNQPQHF.

The chain carries TRBV7-1 and TRBJ2-1; a weak D match, TRBD1 (5 bases). TRBV7-1 is an ORF, and what it does is uncertain. The germline V and J ends were trimmed by 2 bases and 0 bases, with 35 bases remaining between them. This CDR3 spans 24 amino acids. In DNA form, the CDR3 reads TGTGCCAGCAGCTCAAGCAGGGCGACCACCTCAATTCCGGGCAACCCTTCCTCCTACAATGAGCAGTTCTTC. The encoded protein is CASSSSRATTSIPGNPSSYNEQFF.